Listed below are T cell receptor beta chains from one sample, sequenced in a study of regulatory T cells in long-lasting Graves disease. TCRdb passed the multiplex PCR reads through MiXCR, listing each CDR3 protein once. The sample includes about 400,000 distinct CDR3 sequences, 15% to 17% of them seen just once. Sequencing was performed on peripheral blood mononuclear cells (PBMCs), taken at new diagnosis, from a patient treated with antithyroid drugs. The receptors come from a female donor with Graves disease. Each CDR3 is given without its conserved first and last residue. Part of the rows lack a size; the others show once, few, many or a class for expanded clones.

V gene	clone size	J gene	CDR3 protein
TRBV4-1	NA	TRBJ2-1	ASSPQAAGATHNEQF
TRBV6-2/TRBV6-3	NA	TRBJ2-7	ASSPGTGGFLDEQY
TRBV4-1	many	TRBJ2-7	ATSPTDAGGSYEQY
TRBV4-1	few	TRBJ2-7	ASSQVGGRDSPYEQY
TRBV12-3/TRBV12-4	many	TRBJ1-6	ASRPRTGDYNSPLH
TRBV12-3/TRBV12-4	many	TRBJ2-7	ASSFGTGVYEQY
TRBV27	NA	TRBJ2-5	ASSPRGLATVQETQY
TRBV29-1	many	TRBJ1-1	SVGTVNTEAF
TRBV27	many	TRBJ1-1	ASSPIEGGRNTEAF
TRBV20-1	many	TRBJ2-1	SAIKTWTSGNEQF
TRBV2	many	TRBJ2-3	ASSSLAGYTDTQY
TRBV5-1	many	TRBJ2-3	ASSRDSTDTQY
TRBV5-1	many	TRBJ1-6	ASSLAQGPSPLH
TRBV7-8	many	TRBJ1-2	ASSLSTSSLNYGYT
TRBV27	many	TRBJ2-1	ASSSRLAGGISYNEQF
TRBV5-1	NA	TRBJ2-3	ASSSTSGSRVDTQY
TRBV4-1	few	TRBJ1-4	AIRRLGTNEKLF